The 2 T cell receptor beta chains below come from one sample, sequenced in a study of blood T cell repertoires in COVID-19. Some clones are missing from TCRdb's copy, which holds only in-frame ones; the method was immunoSEQ multiplex PCR. The table shows under 110,000 clones, with 70% to 80% occurring only once. Sequencing input: peripheral blood. These TCRs come from a human donor with acute or convalescent COVID-19. The donor label of this sample is uncertain.

This chain connects TRBV27 to TRBJ1-2; 9 nucleotides agree with TRBD1. After removal of 7 bases from V and 1 base from J, the junction contained 10 bases not matched to a gene. The CDR3 loop spans 16 amino acids. CDR1 is MNHEY, CDR2 SMNVEV, per germline (reference sequence). The CDR3 protein is CASTPYPGQGNYGYTF. The CDR3 nucleotides are TGTGCCAGCACACCTTATCCGGGACAGGGTAACTATGGCTACACCTTC.

CDR3 in amino acids: CASSQERPGGYTF. The DNA for the CDR3 is TGTGCCAGCAGCCAAGAGCGGCCGGGTGGCTACACCTTC. The V call is TRBV4-2, the J call TRBJ1-2; D is undetermined. Germline values: CDR1 LGHNA, CDR2 YNFKEQ. V lost 0 bases to trimming and J lost 7 bases, with 9 bases between them. There are 13 residues in the CDR3.